The rows below give T cell receptor beta chains drawn from one sample of a study of Tregs in tolerant kidney transplant recipients. Profiling relied on immunoSEQ multiplex PCR, and the TCRdb table lists in-frame clones only, not all of them. The sample comprises 60,000 or so clones, around 83% of which are singletons, and more than 4% rests with the top ten. The sample taken for sequencing was CD4+ T cells from blood. Receptors were obtained from a human donor in good health. The CDR3 runs from the conserved cysteine through the conserved F or W. D genes are given only for firm matches. Part of the rows lack a size; the others show once, few, many or a class for expanded clones.

CDR3: CASSFSASGAIYEQFF; DNA: TGTGCCAGCAGCTTCTCCGCGAGCGGAGCCATATATGAGCAGTTCTTC; size: -; J: TRBJ2-1; D: -; V: TRBV11-2
CDR3: CASRRVLGDTGELFF; DNA: TGTGCCAGCAGAAGGGTACTAGGGGACACCGGGGAGCTGTTTTTT; size: -; J: TRBJ2-2; D: -; V: TRBV5-4
CDR3: CASSPGTGTSAYEQYF; DNA: TGTGCCAGCTCACCAGGGACAGGGACCAGTGCCTACGAGCAGTACTTC; size: -; J: TRBJ2-7; D: TRBD1; V: TRBV18
CDR3: CASSLNHYPTEQFF; DNA: TGTGCCAGCAGCTTAAATCACTACCCCACTGAGCAGTTCTTC; size: -; J: TRBJ2-1; D: -; V: TRBV7-3
CDR3: CASSPGAGTETEAFF; DNA: TGTGCCAGCAGCCCAGGGGCGGGGACCGAGACTGAAGCTTTCTTT; size: -; J: TRBJ1-1; D: -; V: TRBV9
CDR3: CASSFGTGLLAFF; DNA: TGTGCCAGCAGTTTCGGGACAGGGCTGCTAGCTTTCTTT; size: -; J: TRBJ1-1; D: TRBD1; V: TRBV27
CDR3: CASSSFRRGGSGMETQYF; DNA: TGTGCCAGCAGCTCTTTTCGGCGTGGGGGGAGTGGGATGGAGACCCAGTACTTC; size: -; J: TRBJ2-5; D: -; V: TRBV13
CDR3: CASSKLGPTDTQYF; DNA: TGTGCCAGCAGCAAGCTAGGCCCCACAGATACGCAGTATTTT; size: -; J: TRBJ2-3; D: -; V: TRBV7-3
CDR3: CASSQGTSGGGQETQYF; DNA: TGTGCCAGCAGCCAGGGGACTAGCGGGGGAGGGCAAGAGACCCAGTACTTC; size: -; J: TRBJ2-5; D: TRBD2; V: TRBV4-2
CDR3: CASRSSLAGELFF; DNA: TGTGCCAGCAGGTCTAGCTTGGCCGGGGAGCTGTTTTTT; size: -; J: TRBJ2-2; D: -; V: TRBV2
CDR3: CASTRRADSPLHF; DNA: TGTGCCAGCACCCGCAGGGCAGATTCACCCCTCCACTTT; size: -; J: TRBJ1-6; D: -; V: TRBV6-4
CDR3: CASSLRGGGSYGYTF; DNA: TGCGCCAGCAGCTTGCGGGGTGGGGGCAGCTATGGCTACACCTTC; size: -; J: TRBJ1-2; D: -; V: TRBV5-1
CDR3: CASSTQGSRGNEQFF; DNA: TGTGCCAGCAGTACCCAAGGGTCAAGGGGTAATGAGCAGTTCTTC; size: -; J: TRBJ2-1; D: -; V: TRBV2
CDR3: CASSGRLTMNTEAFF; DNA: TGTGCCAGCAGTGGACGACTGACTATGAACACTGAAGCTTTCTTT; size: -; J: TRBJ1-1; D: -; V: TRBV6-5
CDR3: CASSTGLKNIQYF; DNA: TGTGCCAGTAGTACTGGACTCAAAAACATTCAGTACTTC; size: medium-sized; J: TRBJ2-4; D: -; V: TRBV19
CDR3: CASSPGQGEWNTEAFF; DNA: TGTGCCAGCAGCCCCGGACAGGGCGAATGGAACACTGAAGCTTTCTTT; size: -; J: TRBJ1-1; D: TRBD1; V: TRBV4-2
CDR3: CASSPAGAGATDTQYF; DNA: TGCGCCAGCAGCCCGGCGGGGGCGGGGGCCACAGATACGCAGTATTTT; size: -; J: TRBJ2-3; D: -; V: TRBV5-1
CDR3: CASTIAARTGELFF; DNA: TGTGCCAGCACCATAGCGGCTCGCACCGGGGAGCTGTTTTTT; size: once; J: TRBJ2-2; D: -; V: TRBV11-3
CDR3: CASSFQTSGGADTQYF; DNA: TGCGCCAGCAGCTTCCAGACTAGCGGGGGGGCGGATACGCAGTATTTT; size: -; J: TRBJ2-3; D: TRBD2; V: TRBV5-1
CDR3: CASSLWGTSTEAFF; DNA: TGTGCCAGCTCCCTCTGGGGCACCTCCACTGAAGCTTTCTTT; size: -; J: TRBJ1-1; D: -; V: TRBV7-2